A single sample is the source of the 11 T cell receptor beta chains below, sequenced in a study of blood T cell repertoires in COVID-19 (dated by TCRdb to 2018 to 2020). Receptors were amplified or captured by the immunoSEQ multiplex PCR assay. TCRdb provides this immuneACCESS table in a form limited to in-frame rearrangements. Some clones are lacking; in checked studies, under half of them reflect an unresolved V gene, and why the rest are absent is not known. Counted in this sample were tens of thousands of clones; 91% of them appeared once. The ten largest clones add up to 1.9% of the sample. The sequenced sample was peripheral blood. Receptors were obtained from a woman between 50 and 59 years old in a cohort sampled during active COVID-19.

The chain joins TRBV19 to TRBJ2-1, with TRBD2 as a possible D gene (6 bases). Trimming took off 7 bases at V and 0 bases at J, with 10 bases between the two ends. Germline lookup yields CDR1 LNHDA and CDR2 SQIVND (reference sequence). This CDR3 comprises 14 residues. The CDR3 loop reads CASIGGNSYNEQFF. The CDR3 DNA sequence: TGTGCCAGTATCGGCGGGAACTCCTACAATGAGCAGTTCTTC.

In this sample, this clone turned up many times. V usage is TRBV7-2 and J usage is TRBJ2-2; D is possibly TRBD1 (6 bases). This CDR3 has 15 amino acids. Germline V lookup: CDR1 SGHTA, CDR2 FQGNSA. The V end lost 1 base, the J end lost 6 bases, and 12 bases lay between the germline ends. In DNA form, the CDR3 reads TGTGCCAGCAGCTTAGAAGTGGGGGCTCCCGGGGAGCTGTTTTTT. This gives the protein CASSLEVGAPGELFF.

The rearrangement links TRBV4-2 to TRBJ1-1, with 7 bases fitting TRBD1. J was trimmed by 0 bases and V by 4 bases; bases with no gene match: 5. Germline CDR1 and CDR2: LGHNA and YNFKEQ. This CDR3 has 15 residues. CDR3 sequence reads: CASSLLGGMNTEAFF. In nucleotides, the CDR3 is TGTGCCAGCAGCCTCTTAGGGGGCATGAACACTGAAGCTTTCTTT.

The CDR3 DNA reads as TGCGCCAGCAGCTGGGGACAGTCCGGCTCCTACGAGCAGTACTTC. This sequence encodes CASSWGQSGSYEQYF. The chain has TRBV5-1 and TRBJ2-7; 7 nucleotides match TRBD1. The CDR3 extends over 15 amino acids. Trimming cost V 3 bases and J 0 bases; bases outside gene matches: 6. Germline CDR1 and CDR2: SGHRS and YFSETQ.

The chain joins TRBV11-2 to TRBJ2-5, with D perhaps TRBD2 (7 bases). CDR1 and CDR2 (germline): SGHAT, FQNNGV. CDR3 length: 15 amino acids. The germline V and J ends were trimmed by 5 bases and 5 bases, with 18 bases remaining between them. CDR3 in DNA: TGTGCCAGCAGCCCCGGGGGGTGGGGGCCCGAGACCCAGTACTTC. It encodes CASSPGGWGPETQYF.

The CDR3 DNA follows: TGCGCCAGCAGCTTGGATAGGGGGCCTTACGAGCAGTACTTC. This gives the protein CASSLDRGPYEQYF. V and J are TRBV5-1 and TRBJ2-7; 7 bases align to TRBD1. J was trimmed by 4 bases and V by 0 bases; bases with no gene match: 4. The CDR3 is 14 residues long. The germline V gene encodes CDR1 SGHRS and CDR2 YFSETQ. The full variable domain, its missing parts supplied by reference TRBV5-1 and TRBJ2-7, is KAGVTQTPRYLIKTRGQQVTLSCSPISGHRSVSWYQQTPGQGLQFLFEYFSETQRNKGNFPGRFSGRQFSNSRSEMNVSTLELGDSALYLCASSLDRGPYEQYFGPGTRLTVT.

This chain uses TRBV19 with TRBJ2-7, with a tentative D call TRBD1 (6 bases). The germline V and J ends were trimmed by 3 bases and 2 bases, with 14 bases remaining between them. The germline CDR1 and CDR2 sequences are LNHDA and SQIVND (reference sequence). The CDR3 is 15 residues long. The CDR3 loop reads CASSIDSRGTYEQYF. In DNA, the CDR3 is TGTGCCAGTAGTATTGATTCGAGGGGGACCTACGAGCAGTACTTC.

The J gene is TRBJ1-5, the V gene TRBV6-5; tentative D call: TRBD1 (6 bases). Germline V gives CDR1 MNHEY, CDR2 SVGAGI. The CDR3 has 14 amino acids. The V and J ends lost 6 bases and 6 bases respectively, with 15 bases between them. The CDR3 region is CASSYGGGGQPQHF. The CDR3 region has the DNA TGTGCCAGCAGCTACGGGGGAGGGGGTCAGCCCCAGCATTTT.

The chain has TRBV7-3 and TRBJ1-1, with D maybe TRBD1 (5 bases). The CDR3 has 16 amino acids. Germline V gene sequence: CDR1 SGHTA, CDR2 FQGTGA. V was pared by 5 bases and J by 4 bases, with 20 bases between. Written as DNA, the CDR3 is TGTGCCAGCAGCCCCGGCCCCCTCGGGGGGGGCACTGAAGCTTTCTTT. Translated: CASSPGPLGGGTEAFF.

CDR3 protein: CASSSVGDTQYF. CDR3 sequence (DNA): TGTGCCAGCAGTAGCGTCGGGGATACGCAGTATTTT. The V and J genes are TRBV27 and TRBJ2-3; D remains unclear. The CDR3 loop spans 12 amino acids. V lost 5 bases and J lost 6, with 9 bases in between. The germline CDR1 and CDR2 sequences are MNHEY and SMNVEV (reference sequence).

To note about this clone: Within the sample, other DNA sequences also encode this same CDR3. V usage is TRBV29-1 and J usage is TRBJ1-2, with D possibly matching TRBD1 (5 bases). The germline gives CDR1 SQVTM, CDR2 ANQGSEA. V was pared by 4 bases and J by 1 base, with 7 bases between. The CDR3 loop spans 12 amino acids. CDR3 coding DNA: TGCAGCGTTGGGCAGGGTAACTATGGCTACACCTTC. As protein: CSVGQGNYGYTF.